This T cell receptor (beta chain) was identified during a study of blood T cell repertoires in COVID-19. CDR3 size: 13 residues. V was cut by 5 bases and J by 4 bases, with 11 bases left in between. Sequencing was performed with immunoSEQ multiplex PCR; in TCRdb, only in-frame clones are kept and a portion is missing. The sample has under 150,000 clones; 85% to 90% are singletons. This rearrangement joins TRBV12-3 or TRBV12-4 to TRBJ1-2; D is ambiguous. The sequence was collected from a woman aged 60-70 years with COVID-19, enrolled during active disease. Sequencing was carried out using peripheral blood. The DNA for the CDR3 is TGTGCCAGCAGTCTCCGGGTTTTCTATGGCTACACCTTC. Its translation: CASSLRVFYGYTF.